The 20 T cell receptor beta chains listed next were all sequenced from one sample in a study of low-dose radiotherapy and immunotherapy resistance in tumors. Time point noted: before trial treatment. Alpha and beta chains were covered, as first-strand cDNA relied on TRAV- and TRBV-specific primers. PCR amplification of the TCRs was performed with Phusion for approximately 20 PCR cycles, and it relied on a constant-region primer together with a V-primer adapter. TCRdb analysed the reads with MiXCR anew, one entry per CDR3 protein. The data contain under 90,000 distinct CDR3 sequences, 15% to 20% of them singletons. This sample comprised PBMCs, obtained before treatment. All receptors derive from a male donor with prostate cancer.

Concerning this clonotype: The likely explanation is a read error, given a far larger clone one base away. V is TRBV6-4 and J is TRBJ1-2, with unresolved D. Germline loops: CDR1 MRHNA, CDR2 SNTAGT. V was shortened by 5 bases and J by 2 bases, with 18 bases between the two germline ends. The CDR3 runs to 16 residues. The chain's CDR3 is CASSYDPLLVNYGYTF. In DNA form, the CDR3 reads TGTGCCAGCAGTTACGACCCACTTTTGGTGAACTATGGCTACACCTTC.

Remarks on this clonotype: A read error likely explains this, since a far larger clone differs by one base. The chain combines TRBV3-1 with TRBJ2-1; D tentatively fits TRBD1 or TRBD2 (6 bases each). V was pared by 3 bases and J by 10 bases, with 16 bases between. The CDR3 contains 14 residues. The germline V gene has CDR1 LGHDT and CDR2 YNNKEL (reference sequence). CDR3 nucleotides: TGTGCCAGCAGCCAGCGGAGGGGGTCCTACGAGCAGTTCTTC. This encodes CASSQRRGSYEQFF.

In its sample, this clonotype was seen many times. The J gene is TRBJ2-7, the V gene TRBV20-1; 9 positions agree with TRBD2. The CDR3 covers 15 residues. Germline V gene lookup returns CDR1 DFQATT and CDR2 SNEGSKA (reference sequence). J lost 5 bases, V lost 4 bases, and 12 bases had no gene match. DNA of the CDR3: TGCAGTGCTACCACACGGCGCGGGGGGGCCGACGAGCAGTACTTC. This encodes CSATTRRGGADEQYF.

This clonotype was found many times. CDR3 nucleotide sequence: TGCAGTGCTGCCGGGACACACTCTGGGGCCAACGTCCTGACTTTC. As protein: CSAAGTHSGANVLTF. V gene TRBV20-1 combines with J gene TRBJ2-6; D perhaps matches TRBD1 (6 bases). Germline CDR1 and CDR2: DFQATT and SNEGSKA (reference sequence). V was shortened by 5 bases and J by 0 bases, with 11 bases between the two germline ends. The CDR3 is 15 amino acids.

Ten or more counts support this clonotype. The chain combines TRBV2 with TRBJ1-1, with D perhaps TRBD1 (5 bases). Germline V gene sequence: CDR1 SNHLY, CDR2 FYNNEI. This CDR3 comprises 15 residues. V dropped 4 bases and J dropped 2 bases, with 14 bases sitting between them. CDR3 DNA sequence: TGTGCCAGCAGTGCCCAACCCACAGGAAACACTGAAGCTTTCTTT. Encoded protein: CASSAQPTGNTEAFF. Filled out from reference TRBV2 and TRBJ1-1, the complete variable domain reads EPEVTQTPSHQVTQMGQEVILRCVPISNHLYFYWYRQILGQKVEFLVSFYNNEISEKSEIFDDQFSVERPDGSNFTLKIRSTKLEDSAMYFCASSAQPTGNTEAFFGQGTRLTVV.

The J gene is TRBJ2-3, the V gene TRBV5-1; a weak D match, TRBD1 (6 bases). V gave up 3 bases and J gave up 0 bases, with 14 bases separating them. CDR3 length: 16 amino acids. Germline V gives CDR1 SGHRS, CDR2 YFSETQ. CDR3 sequence (DNA): TGCGCCAGCAGCTACCTCCCGGGACAAAGCACAGATACGCAGTATTTT. This codes for CASSYLPGQSTDTQYF.

This clonotype has ten or more counts. CDR3 sequence reads: CASSQVGGYEQYF. The CDR3 DNA reads as TGTGCCAGCAGCCAAGTCGGGGGCTACGAGCAGTACTTC. The chain is built from TRBV14 and TRBJ2-7, with TRBD2 as a possible D gene (6 bases). V was cut by 1 base and J by 3 bases, with 7 bases left in between. From germline, CDR1 is SGHDN and CDR2 FVKESK. The CDR3 extends over 13 amino acids.

This clonotype was detected many times. The rearrangement uses TRBV9 and TRBJ2-1; TRBD2 aligns across 8 bases. J gave up 6 bases and V 3 bases, and 8 bases lay outside the gene matches. Germline assignment: CDR1 SGDLS and CDR2 YYNGEE. This CDR3 region has 15 residues. CDR3 loop: CASSATLAAPNEQFF. The CDR3 coding sequence is TGTGCCAGCAGCGCCACACTAGCGGCGCCCAATGAGCAGTTCTTC. The full variable domain, in which reference TRBV9 and TRBJ2-1 provide the parts outside the CDR3, is DSGVTQTPKHLITATGQRVTLRCSPRSGDLSVYWYQQSLDQGLQFLIQYYNGEERAKGNILERFSAQQFPDLHSELNLSSLELGDSALYFCASSATLAAPNEQFFGPGTRLTVL.

This clonotype has a count of ten or more. CDR3 bases: TGCGCCAGCAGCTTGGGCGGCCATGAGCAGTTCTTC. Residues: CASSLGGHEQFF. The gene calls are TRBV5-1 and TRBJ2-1; D uncertain. Trimming took 0 bases from V and 8 from J, leaving 6 bases between them. Germline CDR1 and CDR2: SGHRS and YFSETQ. This CDR3 is 12 amino acids long. The full variable domain, in which reference TRBV5-1 and TRBJ2-1 provide the parts outside the CDR3, is KAGVTQTPRYLIKTRGQQVTLSCSPISGHRSVSWYQQTPGQGLQFLFEYFSETQRNKGNFPGRFSGRQFSNSRSEMNVSTLELGDSALYLCASSLGGHEQFFGPGTRLTVL.

In this sample, this clonotype turned up many times. This chain links TRBV6-4 with TRBJ2-3; 12 bases match TRBD2. Germline V lookup: CDR1 MRHNA, CDR2 SNTAGT. Trimming at V came to 4 bases and at J to 2 bases, leaving 1 base not matched to a gene. CDR3 length: 15 residues. Here the CDR3 DNA reads TGTGCCAGCAGTGCTAGCGGGGGGGCCACAGATACGCAGTATTTT. The encoded protein is CASSASGGATDTQYF.

This clonotype was picked up many times. The chain uses TRBV12-3 or TRBV12-4 and TRBJ2-7; the D is unclear. V lost 4 bases, J lost 6 bases, and 10 bases lay in between. This CDR3 comprises 12 residues. The DNA for the CDR3 is TGTGCCAGCAGTTCTGATACGGGCGAGCAGTACTTC. It is translated as CASSSDTGEQYF.

This clonotype appeared many times. J is TRBJ1-5 and V is TRBV12-3 or TRBV12-4; no definite D call. Trimming took 7 bases from V and 7 from J, leaving 14 bases between them. The CDR3 loop spans 13 amino acids. The CDR3 nucleotides read TGTGCCAGCAAAAAAGCGGAGTGGCAGCCCCAGCATTTT. This sequence encodes CASKKAEWQPQHF.

The sample holds many counts of this clonotype. The chain employs TRBV2 and TRBJ2-1; D may be TRBD1 (6 bases). V lost 6 bases to trimming and J lost 0 bases, with 15 bases between them. The CDR3 consists of 16 residues. Germline V gene lookup returns CDR1 SNHLY and CDR2 FYNNEI. The CDR3 DNA follows: TGTGCCAGCAGGCCGACAGGCTATCCCTCCTACAATGAGCAGTTCTTC. It translates to CASRPTGYPSYNEQFF.

This clonotype was observed many times. The junction departs from germline at one end; a sequencing error may be responsible. The chain is built from TRBV6-4 and TRBJ1-2; a weak D match, TRBD1 (5 bases). The CDR3 runs 13 residues. CDR1 and CDR2 from the germline V gene are MRHNA and SNTAGT. The CDR3 here is CASSDPLTGTSIF. CDR3 in DNA: TGTGCCAGCAGTGACCCGCTGACCGGGACCTCAATTTTC.

This clonotype was seen repeatedly, ten times or more. The chain recombines TRBV5-1 with TRBJ2-7; possibly TRBD1 for D (6 bases). This CDR3 is 17 amino acids long. CDR1 is SGHRS, CDR2 YFSETQ, per germline. Trimming cost V 4 bases and J 2 bases, with 22 bases left between them. CDR3 amino acids: CASSRMSTGSVTYEQYF. The CDR3 DNA follows: TGCGCCAGCAGCCGCATGTCCACAGGGAGTGTGACCTACGAGCAGTACTTC.

This clonotype was found many times. The V gene is TRBV7-2, the J gene TRBJ2-4; either TRBD1 or TRBD2 may supply D (5 bases each). The germline V gene encodes CDR1 SGHTA and CDR2 FQGNSA. With 2 bases removed from V and 5 bases from J, the gap between germline ends came to 13 bases. The CDR3 length is 15 residues. CDR3 nucleotides: TGTGCCAGCAGCTTAATGAGGGGATGGGAAAACATTCAGTACTTC. It specifies CASSLMRGWENIQYF.

This clonotype was observed at least ten times. V usage is TRBV29-1 and J usage is TRBJ2-1; 8 positions match TRBD1. Trimming took 1 base from V and 2 from J; bases not matched to a gene: 13. Per germline, CDR1 SQVTM and CDR2 ANQGSEA. This CDR3 is built from 18 residues. The CDR3 reads CSVEASRMNRGAYNEQFF. CDR3 sequence (DNA): TGCAGCGTTGAAGCCTCCCGTATGAACAGGGGGGCCTACAATGAGCAGTTCTTC.

This clonotype was found many times. The chain joins TRBV7-2 to TRBJ2-5, with D possibly being TRBD1 (6 bases). From germline, CDR1 is SGHTA and CDR2 FQGNSA. CDR3 size: 14 residues. The germline V and J ends were trimmed by 4 bases and 6 bases, with 15 bases remaining between them. This CDR3 reads CASSWTAMDKTQYF. The CDR3 DNA follows: TGTGCCAGCAGCTGGACAGCTATGGACAAGACCCAGTACTTC.

The chain recombines TRBV6-5 with TRBJ1-1, with a tentative D call TRBD1 (5 bases). The CDR3 extends over 15 amino acids. V lost 6 bases and J 3 bases, leaving 17 bases between the germline ends. Per the germline V gene, CDR1 is MNHEY and CDR2 is SVGAGI. This chain's CDR3 is CASRWTGQEDTEAFF. Here the CDR3 DNA reads TGTGCCAGCAGGTGGACGGGGCAGGAGGACACTGAAGCTTTCTTT.

There are many counts of this clonotype. The V gene is TRBV6-1, the J gene TRBJ2-7; tentatively, D is TRBD2 (7 bases). This CDR3 has 14 amino acids. V shed 5 bases and J shed 2 bases, with 13 bases lying between them. In germline, CDR1 is MNHNS, CDR2 SASEGT. The CDR3 protein is CASSTRGDTYEQYF. The CDR3 nucleotides are TGTGCCAGCAGTACCCGGGGGGACACCTACGAGCAGTACTTC.